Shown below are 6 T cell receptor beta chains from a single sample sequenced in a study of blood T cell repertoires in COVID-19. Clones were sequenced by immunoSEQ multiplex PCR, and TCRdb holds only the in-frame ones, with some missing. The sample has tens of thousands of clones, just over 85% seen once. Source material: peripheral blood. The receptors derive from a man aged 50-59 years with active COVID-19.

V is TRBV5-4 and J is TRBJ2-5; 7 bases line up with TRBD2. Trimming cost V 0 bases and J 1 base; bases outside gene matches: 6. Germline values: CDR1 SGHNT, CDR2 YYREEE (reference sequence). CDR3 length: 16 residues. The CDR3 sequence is CASSLAGGPLQETQYF. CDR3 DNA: TGTGCCAGCAGCTTGGCGGGAGGTCCCCTCCAAGAGACCCAGTACTTC.

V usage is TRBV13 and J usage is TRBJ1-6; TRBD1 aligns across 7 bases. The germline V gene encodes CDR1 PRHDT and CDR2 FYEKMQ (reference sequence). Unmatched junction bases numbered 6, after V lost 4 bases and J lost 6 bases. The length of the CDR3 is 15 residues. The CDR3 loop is CASSSRGFGNSPLHF. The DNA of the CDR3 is TGTGCCAGCAGCTCCAGGGGGTTCGGTAATTCACCCCTCCACTTT.

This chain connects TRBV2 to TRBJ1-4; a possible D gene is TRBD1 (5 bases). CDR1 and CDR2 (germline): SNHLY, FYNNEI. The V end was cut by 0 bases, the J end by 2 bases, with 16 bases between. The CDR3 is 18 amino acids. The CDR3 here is CASSEATFRQPTNEKLFF. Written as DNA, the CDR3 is TGTGCCAGCAGTGAAGCCACCTTCAGACAGCCCACTAATGAAAAACTGTTTTTT.

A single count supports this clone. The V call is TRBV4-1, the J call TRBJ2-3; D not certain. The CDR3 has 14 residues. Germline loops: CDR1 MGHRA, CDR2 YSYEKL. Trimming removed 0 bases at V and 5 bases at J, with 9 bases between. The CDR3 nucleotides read TGCGCCAGCAGCCAAGACCAGGTCGGAGATACGCAGTATTTT. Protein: CASSQDQVGDTQYF.

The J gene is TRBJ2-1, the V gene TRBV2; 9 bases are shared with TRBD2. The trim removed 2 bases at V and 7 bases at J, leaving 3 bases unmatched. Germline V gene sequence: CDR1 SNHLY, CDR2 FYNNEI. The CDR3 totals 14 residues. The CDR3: CASSELAGMNEQFF. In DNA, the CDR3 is TGTGCCAGCAGTGAACTAGCGGGGATGAATGAGCAGTTCTTC.

The CDR3, as DNA: TGTGCCAGCAGCACGCGAGAGCAGTACGTC. The encoded protein is CASSTREQYV. The V call is TRBV21-1, the J call TRBJ2-7; the tabulated D call, TRBD2, remains unverified against the DNA. TRBV21-1 is noted as a pseudogene. CDR3 length equals 10 residues.